This T cell receptor (beta chain) derives from a study of blood T cell repertoires in COVID-19. Overall study: Samples of COVID-19 (acute and convalescent) were obtained from the United States, Italy and Spain. Sample material is recorded as cDNA or gDNA derived from T cells, B-cell-depleted T cells, or PBMCs.

Authors' methods: Reference gene primer amplification gave estimated nucleated cell counts. Produced via immunoSEQ multiplex PCR; TCRdb's table is partial and in-frame only. V, J and clone size were drawn from that table, and D and trimming were deduced from the DNA. The sample has roughly 140,000 clones; around 85% are singletons. The CDR3 is 14 amino acids. Trimming removed 10 bases at V and 5 bases at J, with 20 bases between. Germline V CDR1 and CDR2: MDHEN, SYDVKM. The chain recombines TRBV28 with TRBJ1-2, with D tentatively TRBD1 (6 bases). The clonotype was recovered from a woman in her thirties or forties with active or convalescent COVID-19. The sample taken for sequencing was peripheral blood. The CDR3 spells CATLEGGAWYGYTF. In DNA, the CDR3 is TGTGCCACTTTAGAGGGGGGGGCGTGGTATGGCTACACCTTC.